This TCR beta chain was captured by sequencing in a study of T cells in Graves' hyperthyroidism and ophthalmopathy. Amplification targeted TCR beta CDR3 regions from RNA transcripts. During a first-round RT-PCR of the TCR CDR3, the HTBI primer set was used. Each CDR3 protein is one row after TCRdb ran MiXCR on the multiplex PCR reads. The repertoire holds 30,000 to 35,000 distinct CDR3 sequences, roughly half seen once, with under 30% in the top ten. Germline V gene data show CDR1 as SGHTA and CDR2 as FQGTGA. The CDR3 has 16 residues. The junction had 9 bases not matched to a gene; V was cut back by 6 bases and J by 4 bases.

This sequence joins TRBV7-3 and TRBJ2-3; 11 positions match TRBD2. Sequencing was carried out using blood. The sequence derives from a woman in her 40s with Graves' ophthalmopathy. The CDR3 DNA reads as TGTGCCAGCAGTGACTCGACTAGCGGGGACTCAGATACGCAGTATTTT. Translation: CASSDSTSGDSDTQYF.